These 3 T cell receptor beta chains share one sample of origin, sequenced in a study of OX40 agonist ivuxolimab in advanced cancers. Profiled with immunoSEQ multiplex PCR; TCRdb holds only in-frame clones, not every one. The top ten clones hold roughly 18% of a sample with about 35,000 clones, under 90% of them seen once. This specimen consisted of CD4+ or CD8+ T cells sorted from blood, obtained in a trial of the OX40 agonist ivuxolimab. These receptors were taken from an adult with an advanced solid tumor such as melanoma, head and neck, liver or kidney cancer.

This clone has a single count. The chain joins TRBV2 to TRBJ2-1, with 7 bases aligning to TRBD1. This CDR3 spans 14 amino acids. J was trimmed by 5 bases and V by 4 bases; bases with no gene match: 5. Germline CDR1 reads SNHLY; CDR2 reads FYNNEI. The CDR3 here is CASSGSGGNNEQFF. Here the CDR3 DNA reads TGTGCCAGCAGTGGTTCAGGGGGTAACAATGAGCAGTTCTTC.

The chain has TRBV6-6 and TRBJ2-7; D gene unclear. Germline lookup yields CDR1 MNHNY and CDR2 SVGAGI (reference sequence). The CDR3 is 12 residues long. Trimming cost V 6 bases and J 3 bases, with 9 bases left between them. CDR3 in amino acids: CASRDTFYEQYF. The CDR3 DNA is TGTGCCAGCAGGGATACTTTCTACGAGCAGTACTTC.

This chain uses TRBV11-2 with TRBJ2-5; 10 nucleotides match TRBD1. V gave up 1 base and J gave up 1 base; unmatched junction bases: 9. CDR1 is SGHAT and CDR2 is FQNNGV in the germline V gene. This CDR3 comprises 18 residues. CDR3 sequence (DNA): TGTGCCAGCAGCTTAGTGGTATGGACAGGGGGGACCCAAGAGACCCAGTACTTC. It codes for CASSLVVWTGGTQETQYF.